This T cell receptor beta chain was captured in a study of Ad26.COV2.S vaccination and SARS-CoV-2 variants. About the study: Ad26.COV2.S given intramuscularly, once or twice 56 days apart.

Some clones are missing from TCRdb's copy, which holds only in-frame ones; the method was immunoSEQ multiplex PCR. The table has nearly 400,000 clones, 89% seen once. Findings and caveats of the study: While placebo recipients had lower spike-specific TCR breadth, vaccine recipients had more.

Remarks on this clone: Its target is unknown.

Treatment of the sample: some 19 received Ad26.COV2.S at low or high dose, single or two shots; five or six received placebo; per-sample allocation not given. The investigators took samples on day 63 after the first vaccine or placebo injection. Sequencing used peripheral blood, obtained in a trial of Ad26.COV2.S vaccine versus placebo. This TCR came from a person between 18 and 60 years old who received the Ad26.COV2.S COVID-19 vaccine or a placebo.

The CDR3, as DNA: TGTGCCAGCAGGGGGACTTTTCAAGAGACCCAGTACTTC. Translating it yields CASRGTFQETQYF. The chain carries TRBV28 and TRBJ2-5; weak D call: TRBD2 (6 bases). CDR1 MDHEN and CDR2 SYDVKM come from the germline V gene. V was clipped by 6 bases and J by 2 bases, with 10 bases between them. CDR3 length: 13 amino acids.